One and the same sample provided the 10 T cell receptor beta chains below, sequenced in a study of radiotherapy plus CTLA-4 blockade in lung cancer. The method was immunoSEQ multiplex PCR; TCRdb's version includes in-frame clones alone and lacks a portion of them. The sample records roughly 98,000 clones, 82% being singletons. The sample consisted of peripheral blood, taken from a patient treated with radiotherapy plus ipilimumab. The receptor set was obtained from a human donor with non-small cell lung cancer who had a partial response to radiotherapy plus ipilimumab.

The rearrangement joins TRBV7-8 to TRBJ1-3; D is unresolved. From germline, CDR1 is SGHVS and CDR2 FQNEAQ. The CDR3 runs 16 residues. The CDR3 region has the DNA TGTGTCTGCAGCCGCTTGATCGGCGGCGAACGAAACACCATATATTTT. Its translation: CVCSRLIGGERNTIYF.

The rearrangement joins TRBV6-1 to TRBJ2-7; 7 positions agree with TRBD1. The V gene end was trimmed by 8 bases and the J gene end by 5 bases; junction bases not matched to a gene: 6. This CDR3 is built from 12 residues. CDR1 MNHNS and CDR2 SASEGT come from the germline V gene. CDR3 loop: CASRGQSHEQYF. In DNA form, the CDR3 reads TGTGCCAGCCGGGGACAGAGCCACGAGCAGTACTTC.

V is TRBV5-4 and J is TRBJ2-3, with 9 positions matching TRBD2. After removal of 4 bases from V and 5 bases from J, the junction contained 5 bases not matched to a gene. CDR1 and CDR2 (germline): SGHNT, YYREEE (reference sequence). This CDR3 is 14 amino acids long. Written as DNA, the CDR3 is TGTGCCAGCAGCCAGGCGGGAGGGGGAGATACGCAGTATTTT. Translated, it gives CASSQAGGGDTQYF.

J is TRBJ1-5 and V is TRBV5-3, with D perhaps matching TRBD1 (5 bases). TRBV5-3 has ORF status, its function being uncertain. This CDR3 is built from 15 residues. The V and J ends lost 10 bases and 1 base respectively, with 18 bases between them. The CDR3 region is CAEPGEGRSNQPQHF. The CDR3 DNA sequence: TGTGCCGAACCGGGGGAGGGGAGGAGCAATCAGCCCCAGCATTTT.

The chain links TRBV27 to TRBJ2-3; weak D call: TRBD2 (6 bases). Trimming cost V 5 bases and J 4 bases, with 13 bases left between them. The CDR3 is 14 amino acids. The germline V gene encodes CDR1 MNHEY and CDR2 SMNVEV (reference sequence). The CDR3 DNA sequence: TGTGCCAGCAGTCCCGGGGGTTTTCCAGATACGCAGTATTTT. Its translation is CASSPGGFPDTQYF.

The DNA for the CDR3 is TGTGCCAGCAGCTTAGGGGAGCGGGTTCAGTACTTC. The encoded protein is CASSLGERVQYF. The chain uses TRBV7-9 and TRBJ2-4; possibly TRBD2 for D (6 bases). CDR1 and CDR2 from the germline V gene are SEHNR and FQNEAQ (reference sequence). The V end was cut by 1 base, the J end by 11 bases, with 9 bases between. This CDR3 has 12 residues.

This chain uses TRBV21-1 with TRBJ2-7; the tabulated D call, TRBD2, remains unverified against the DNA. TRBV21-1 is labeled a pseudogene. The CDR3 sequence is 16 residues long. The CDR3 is CASTPGGGRRSYEQYF. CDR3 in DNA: TGTGCCAGCACCCCCGGGGGCGGGAGGCGCTCCTACGAGCAGTACTTC.

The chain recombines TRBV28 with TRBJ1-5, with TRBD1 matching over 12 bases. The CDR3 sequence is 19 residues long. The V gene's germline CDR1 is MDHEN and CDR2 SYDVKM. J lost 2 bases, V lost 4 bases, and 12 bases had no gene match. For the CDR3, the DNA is TGTGCCAGCAGTTCCCTCTTGGGACAGGGGGCTGGTGGCAATCAGCCCCAGCATTTT. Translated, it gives CASSSLLGQGAGGNQPQHF.

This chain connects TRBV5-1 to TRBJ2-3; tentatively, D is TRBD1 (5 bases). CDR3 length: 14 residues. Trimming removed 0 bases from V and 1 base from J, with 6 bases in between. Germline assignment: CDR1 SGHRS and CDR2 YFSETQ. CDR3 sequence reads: CASSLAQGTDTQYF. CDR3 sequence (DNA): TGCGCCAGCAGCTTGGCACAGGGCACAGATACGCAGTATTTT.

The CDR3 is CASSYRAEQYF. The CDR3 nucleotides read TGTGCCAGTAGTTACAGGGCCGAGCAGTACTTC. V usage is TRBV19 and J usage is TRBJ2-7; D perhaps matches TRBD1 (6 bases). The V end lost 5 bases, the J end lost 6 bases, and 8 bases lay between the germline ends. This CDR3 is 11 amino acids long. CDR1 and CDR2 from the germline V gene are LNHDA and SQIVND (reference sequence). Full variable domain (rest looked up from reference TRBV19 and TRBJ2-7): DGGITQSPKYLFRKEGQNVTLSCEQNLNHDAMYWYRQDPGQGLRLIYYSQIVNDFQKGDIAEGYSVSREKKESFPLTVTSAQKNPTAFYLCASSYRAEQYFGPGTRLTVT.